This T cell receptor beta chain was captured in a study of CD8 T cells in Susac syndrome (dated 2019 in TCRdb). Concerning the study at large: Repertoire sequencing was used to test whether CD8+ T cell activation and differentiation in Susac syndrome was antigen driven. The clonality of the CD8+ T cell repertoire was compared across over 9 healthy donors, some 14 Susac syndrome patients and roughly 15 multiple sclerosis patients. Points the paper makes about the study in general: The number of individuals in the TCR sequencing and HLA analysis was recognized as being relatively small.

High-throughput TCR beta sequencing profiled peripheral blood CD8+ and CD4+ T cells from healthy donors, Susac syndrome patients and multiple sclerosis patients. The multiple sclerosis controls were treatment-naive patients whose relapsing-remitting disease, either stable or active, fulfilled the revised McDonald criteria. Bulk CD8+ and CD4+ T cells were purified magnetically by negative isolation, whereas CD8+ TEMRA cells were enriched by FACS. Blood was collected in EDTA tubes and processed within 24 hours, with PBMCs isolated through density gradient centrifugation. PBMCs intended for TCR sequencing were frozen in liquid nitrogen and were later thawed in a 37 degrees C water bath. The sorted or isolated CD4+, CD8+ and CD8+ TEMRA cells reached a purity of at least 90%. The CDR3 spans 15 residues, from the cysteine through the phenylalanine. Left in the record is the CDR3 DNA by itself, 45 bases read in frame from the first base. The germline V gene sets CDR1 to MNHEY and CDR2 to SVGAGI. The germline V and J ends show losses of 5 bases and 5 bases respectively, and no gene match explains 8 bases of the junction.

RNA was extracted using the RNeasy kit, and roughly 0.45 to 1 microgram was reverse transcribed with random hexamers. The immunoSEQ multiplex PCR assay, which covers 54 Vbeta and 13 Jbeta segments, was used to amplify TCR beta CDR3 regions. PCR amplification bias was corrected using a synthetic template baseline for primer optimization and computational correction. Per the authors' processing: Only productive sequences were kept, with reads annotated to V, D and J genes according to IMGT and analyzed in immunoSEQ Analyzer. To calculate clonality, Shannon entropy was normalized by log2 of the number of productive unique sequences and then subtracted from one. For each patient and control, public and private clones were evaluated within the 100 most prevalent clones. Clones were defined as Susac-specific if absent from the healthy and MS cohorts, from around 1,000 published viral clones and from other ImmuneACCESS disease sequences. TCRdb took the public reads, trimmed them with fastp at Q25, ran MiXCR for clone calling and kept in-frame beta chains. Each CDR3 protein gets just one entry, which takes the most common genes and DNA from the rows behind it. TCRdb's processing, not the authors', yielded these V and J calls. The sample records almost 450,000 distinct CDR3 sequences, more than 70% of which are singletons. The ten largest account for 0.09% to 0.15% of the sample.

Turning to this clonotype: Its antigen is unknown. It has no much larger one-base neighbor in the sample; base qualities were not kept.

Specimen: CD8+ T cells from PBMCs. The receptor was isolated from a human donor with multiple sclerosis. The V and J segments used are TRBV6-5 and TRBJ2-3; 9 central bases correspond to TRBD2. The CDR3 reads as follows: CASSPGGSGGDTQYF. The bases are TGTGCCAGCAGTCCCGGTGGTAGCGGGGGAGATACGCAGTATTTT.